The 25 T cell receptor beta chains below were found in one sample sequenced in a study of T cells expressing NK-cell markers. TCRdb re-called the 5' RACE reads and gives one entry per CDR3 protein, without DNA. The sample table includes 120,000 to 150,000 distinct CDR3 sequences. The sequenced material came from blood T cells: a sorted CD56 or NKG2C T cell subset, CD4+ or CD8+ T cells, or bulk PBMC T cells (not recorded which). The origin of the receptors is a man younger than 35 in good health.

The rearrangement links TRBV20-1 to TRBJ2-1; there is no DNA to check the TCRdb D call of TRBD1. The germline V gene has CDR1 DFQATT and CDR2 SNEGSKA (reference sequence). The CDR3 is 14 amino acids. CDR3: CSASRDLSYNEQFF.

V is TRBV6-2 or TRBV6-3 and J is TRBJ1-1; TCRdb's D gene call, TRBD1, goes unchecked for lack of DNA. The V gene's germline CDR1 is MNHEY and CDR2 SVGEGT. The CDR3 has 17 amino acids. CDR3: CASSYLTPGQMNTEAFF.

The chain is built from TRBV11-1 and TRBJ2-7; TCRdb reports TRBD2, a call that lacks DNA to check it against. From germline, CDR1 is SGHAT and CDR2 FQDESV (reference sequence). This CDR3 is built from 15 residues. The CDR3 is CASSLVVSASYEQYF.

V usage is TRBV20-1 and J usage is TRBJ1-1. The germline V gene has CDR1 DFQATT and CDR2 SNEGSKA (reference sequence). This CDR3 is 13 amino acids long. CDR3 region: CSDSGRDEVEAFF.

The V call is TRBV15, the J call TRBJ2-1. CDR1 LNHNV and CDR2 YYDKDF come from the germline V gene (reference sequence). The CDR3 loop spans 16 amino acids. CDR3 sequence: CATSRVFGGPDNEQFF.

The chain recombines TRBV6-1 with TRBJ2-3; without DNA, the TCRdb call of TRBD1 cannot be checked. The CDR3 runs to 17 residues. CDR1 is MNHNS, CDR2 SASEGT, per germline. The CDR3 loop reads CASSEFGQAMGTDTQYF.

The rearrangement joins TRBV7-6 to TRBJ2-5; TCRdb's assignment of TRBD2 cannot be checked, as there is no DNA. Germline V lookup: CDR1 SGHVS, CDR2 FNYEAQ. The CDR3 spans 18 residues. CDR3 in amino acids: CASSLLRTSGRVQETQYF.

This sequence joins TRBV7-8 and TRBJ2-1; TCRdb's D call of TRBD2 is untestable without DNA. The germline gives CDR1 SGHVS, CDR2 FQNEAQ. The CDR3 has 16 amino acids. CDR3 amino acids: CASSSLRAGFYNEQFF.

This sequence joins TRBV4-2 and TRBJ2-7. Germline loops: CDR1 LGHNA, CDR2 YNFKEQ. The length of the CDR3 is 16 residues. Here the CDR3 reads CASSQDWTSASYEQYF.

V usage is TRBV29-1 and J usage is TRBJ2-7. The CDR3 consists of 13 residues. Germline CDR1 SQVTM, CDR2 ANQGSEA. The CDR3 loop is CSVVGGSPYEQYF.

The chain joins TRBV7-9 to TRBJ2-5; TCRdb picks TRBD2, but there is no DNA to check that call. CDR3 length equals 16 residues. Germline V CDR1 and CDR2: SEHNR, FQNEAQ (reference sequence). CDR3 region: CASIAVAGTRGGTQYF. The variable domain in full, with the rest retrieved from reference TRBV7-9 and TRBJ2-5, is DTGVSQNPRHKITKRGQNVTFRCDPISEHNRLYWYRQTLGQGPEFLTYFQNEAQLEKSRLLSDRFSAERPKGSFSTLEIQRTEQGDSAMYLCASIAVAGTRGGTQYFGPGTRLLVL.

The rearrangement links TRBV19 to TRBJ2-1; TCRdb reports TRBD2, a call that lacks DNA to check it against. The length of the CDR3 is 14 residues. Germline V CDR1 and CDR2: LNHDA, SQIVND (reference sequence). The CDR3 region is CASSIIGRANEQFF.

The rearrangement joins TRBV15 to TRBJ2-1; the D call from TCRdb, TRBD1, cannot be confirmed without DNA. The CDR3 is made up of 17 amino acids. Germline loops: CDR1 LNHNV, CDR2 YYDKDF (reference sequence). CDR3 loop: CATSRGEDRPRDNEQFF.

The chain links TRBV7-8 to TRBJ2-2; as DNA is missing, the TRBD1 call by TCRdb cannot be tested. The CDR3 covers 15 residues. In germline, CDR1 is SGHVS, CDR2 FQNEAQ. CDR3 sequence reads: CASSPRTGGTGELFF.

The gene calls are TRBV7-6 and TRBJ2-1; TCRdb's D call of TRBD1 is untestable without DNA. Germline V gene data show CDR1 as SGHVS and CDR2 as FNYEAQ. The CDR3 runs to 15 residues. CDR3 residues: CASSSRQGTGDEQFF.

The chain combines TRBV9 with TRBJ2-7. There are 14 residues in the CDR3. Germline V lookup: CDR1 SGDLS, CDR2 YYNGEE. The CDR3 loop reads CASSGDTNSYEQYF.

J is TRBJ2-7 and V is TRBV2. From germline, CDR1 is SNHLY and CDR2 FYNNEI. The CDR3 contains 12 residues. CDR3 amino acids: CASSEVQYEQYF.

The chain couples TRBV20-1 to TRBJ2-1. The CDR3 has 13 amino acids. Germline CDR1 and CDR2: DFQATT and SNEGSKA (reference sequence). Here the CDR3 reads CSARDGKSTEQFF.

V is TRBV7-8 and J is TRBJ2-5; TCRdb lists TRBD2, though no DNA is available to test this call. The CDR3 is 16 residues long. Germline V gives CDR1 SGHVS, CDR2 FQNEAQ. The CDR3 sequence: CASSSPSSGDQETQYF.

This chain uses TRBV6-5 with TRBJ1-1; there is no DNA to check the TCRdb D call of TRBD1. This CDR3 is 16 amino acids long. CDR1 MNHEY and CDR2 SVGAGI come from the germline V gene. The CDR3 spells CASIDRGLRSNTEAFF.

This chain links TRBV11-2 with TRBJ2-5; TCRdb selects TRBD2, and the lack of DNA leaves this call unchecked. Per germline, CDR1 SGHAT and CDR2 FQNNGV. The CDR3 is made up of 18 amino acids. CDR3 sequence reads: CASSLVTSGTFLGETQYF.

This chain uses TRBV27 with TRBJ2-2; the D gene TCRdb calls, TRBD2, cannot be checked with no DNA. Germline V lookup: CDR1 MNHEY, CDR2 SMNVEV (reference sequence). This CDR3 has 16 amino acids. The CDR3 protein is CASSFGGLVHTGELFF.

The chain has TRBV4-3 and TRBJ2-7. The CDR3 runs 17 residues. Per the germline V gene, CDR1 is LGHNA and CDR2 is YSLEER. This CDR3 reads CASSQDRVVAGAYEQYF.

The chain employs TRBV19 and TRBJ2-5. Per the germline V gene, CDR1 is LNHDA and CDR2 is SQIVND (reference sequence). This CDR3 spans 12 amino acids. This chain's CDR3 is CATADLQETQYF. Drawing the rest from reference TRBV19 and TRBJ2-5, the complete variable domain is DGGITQSPKYLFRKEGQNVTLSCEQNLNHDAMYWYRQDPGQGLRLIYYSQIVNDFQKGDIAEGYSVSREKKESFPLTVTSAQKNPTAFYLCATADLQETQYFGPGTRLLVL.

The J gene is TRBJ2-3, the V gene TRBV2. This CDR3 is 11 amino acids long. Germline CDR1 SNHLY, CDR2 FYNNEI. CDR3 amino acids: CASRDTDTQYF. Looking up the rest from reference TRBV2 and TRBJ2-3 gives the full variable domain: EPEVTQTPSHQVTQMGQEVILRCVPISNHLYFYWYRQILGQKVEFLVSFYNNEISEKSEIFDDQFSVERPDGSNFTLKIRSTKLEDSAMYFCASRDTDTQYFGPGTRLTVL.